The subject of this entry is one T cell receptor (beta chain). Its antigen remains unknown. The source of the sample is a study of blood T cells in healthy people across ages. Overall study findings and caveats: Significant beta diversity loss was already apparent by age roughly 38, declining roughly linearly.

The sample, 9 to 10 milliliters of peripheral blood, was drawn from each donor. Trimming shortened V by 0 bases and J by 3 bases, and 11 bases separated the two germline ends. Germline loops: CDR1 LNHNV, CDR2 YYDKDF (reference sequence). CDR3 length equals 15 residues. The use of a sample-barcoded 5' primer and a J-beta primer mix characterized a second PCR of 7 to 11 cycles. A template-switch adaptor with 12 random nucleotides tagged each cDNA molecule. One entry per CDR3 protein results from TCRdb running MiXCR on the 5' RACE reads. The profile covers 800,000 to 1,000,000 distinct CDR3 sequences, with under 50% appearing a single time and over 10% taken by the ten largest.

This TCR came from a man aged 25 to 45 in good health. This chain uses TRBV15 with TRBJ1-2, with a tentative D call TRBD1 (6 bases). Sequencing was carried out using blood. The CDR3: CATSRDRGQHYGYTF. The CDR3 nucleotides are TGTGCCACCAGCAGAGATAGAGGACAGCACTATGGCTACACCTTC.